These T cell receptor beta chains were read from a single sample in a study of blood T cell repertoires in COVID-19. The method was immunoSEQ multiplex PCR; TCRdb's version includes in-frame clones alone and lacks a portion of them. The sample consists of fewer than 250,000 clones, around 83% of them appearing once. Sample: peripheral blood. Receptors were obtained from a man between 45 and 60 years old with active or convalescent COVID-19. The CDR3 runs from the conserved cysteine through the conserved F or W. D genes are given only for firm matches. The size entry is marked missing in some rows and otherwise reads once, few, many or a size class.

v_call: TRBV2; clone_size: NA; j_call: TRBJ1-5; cdr3_length: 15; d_call: NA; cdr3_aa: CASRGGLKSNQPQHF; cdr3_nt: TGTGCCTCCCGAGGAGGGCTGAAAAGCAATCAGCCCCAGCATTTT
v_call: TRBV14; clone_size: NA; j_call: TRBJ2-7; cdr3_length: 17; d_call: TRBD1; cdr3_aa: CASSLPTGTGGSYEQYF; cdr3_nt: TGTGCCAGCAGCCTACCCACCGGGACAGGGGGCTCCTACGAGCAGTACTTC
v_call: TRBV29-1; clone_size: few; j_call: TRBJ2-1; cdr3_length: 13; d_call: TRBD2; cdr3_aa: CSVASGVYNEQFF; cdr3_nt: TGCAGCGTCGCTAGCGGAGTCTACAATGAGCAGTTCTTC
v_call: TRBV6-1; clone_size: NA; j_call: TRBJ2-4; cdr3_length: 16; d_call: TRBD2; cdr3_aa: CASSESGGAAGGIQYF; cdr3_nt: TGTGCCAGCAGTGAAAGCGGGGGGGCAGCCGGGGGCATTCAGTACTTC
v_call: TRBV3-1/TRBV3-2; clone_size: NA; j_call: TRBJ1-3; cdr3_length: 16; d_call: NA; cdr3_aa: CASSLTAIRSGNTIYF; cdr3_nt: TGTGCCAGCAGCCTTACAGCTATCCGCTCTGGAAACACCATATATTTT
v_call: TRBV7-6; clone_size: NA; j_call: TRBJ2-7; cdr3_length: 15; d_call: NA; cdr3_aa: CASSPTGQLSYEQYF; cdr3_nt: TGTGCCAGCAGTCCCACAGGGCAATTGTCCTACGAGCAGTACTTC
v_call: TRBV28; clone_size: NA; j_call: TRBJ1-2; cdr3_length: 12; d_call: NA; cdr3_aa: CASSLSRYGYTF; cdr3_nt: TGTGCCAGCAGTTTAAGCCGGTATGGCTACACCTTC
v_call: TRBV11-2; clone_size: NA; j_call: TRBJ1-1; cdr3_length: 13; d_call: NA; cdr3_aa: CASSWRPSAEAFF; cdr3_nt: TGTGCCAGCAGCTGGCGCCCAAGCGCTGAAGCTTTCTTT
v_call: TRBV30; clone_size: NA; j_call: TRBJ1-4; cdr3_length: 12; d_call: NA; cdr3_aa: CAWSKTGEKLFF; cdr3_nt: TGTGCCTGGAGTAAGACGGGAGAAAAACTGTTTTTT
v_call: TRBV7-3; clone_size: NA; j_call: TRBJ2-3; cdr3_length: 14; d_call: NA; cdr3_aa: CASSYKGSADTQYF; cdr3_nt: TGTGCCAGCAGCTACAAGGGGTCGGCAGATACGCAGTATTTT
v_call: TRBV4-1; clone_size: NA; j_call: TRBJ1-2; cdr3_length: 15; d_call: NA; cdr3_aa: CASSQVPGTNYGYTF; cdr3_nt: TGCGCCAGCAGCCAAGTTCCAGGCACTAACTATGGCTACACCTTC